This paragraph reports one T cell receptor (beta chain). The antigen is not known. One end of the junction fails to match germline, which may point to a read error. This CDR3 is 13 amino acids long. CDR1 and CDR2 (germline): MNHEY, SVGAGI. cDNA specific to TCR beta was made from roughly 500 ng of total RNA, with a constant-region primer employed for priming. Generation of the TCR beta libraries relied on three nested multiplex PCR rounds using slightly modified ARM-PCR. Investigators reported that the first two PCR rounds, at around 11 cycles each, used TRBV1-TRBV30 forward primers with a C-beta reverse primer. TCRdb reprocessed the multiplex PCR reads with MiXCR, giving one entry per CDR3 protein. The profile shows roughly 80,000 distinct CDR3 sequences, approximately 70% of them singletons. The data belong to a study of tumor-infiltrating lymphocytes in primary liver carcinoma. Whole-study results and caveats: Tumor region pairs overlapped more than did tumor-adjacent and tumor-blood pairs. Tumors had a top-250-clone fraction that was significantly higher than blood (p = 0.039).

The source material, roughly 18-30 mg of unsorted bulk tissue, was used to co-extract RNA and DNA. The source of this sequence is a man aged 40-49 years with primary liver carcinoma and hepatitis B virus infection. The chain employs TRBV6-5 and TRBJ2-1; D is undetermined. Sample: tumor-adjacent normal liver tissue. CDR3 in amino acids: CVSMLGAYNEQFF. CDR3 nucleotides: TGTGTCAGCATGTTAGGAGCTTACAATGAGCAGTTCTTC.